The 28 T cell receptor beta chains reported below all come from one sample, sequenced in a study of PD-1 blockade in classical Hodgkin lymphoma. Each patient's relapse followed autologous stem cell transplantation, and brentuximab vedotin exposure varied. TCRdb keeps only in-frame clones here, not all; method: immunoSEQ multiplex PCR. The table lists 29,000 or so clones, around 71% of them singletons. The sequences come from peripheral blood mononuclear cells (PBMCs), collected before the second cycle of nivolumab. These receptors originate from a human donor with classical Hodgkin lymphoma.

This chain joins TRBV7-9 and TRBJ2-1; 11 bases are shared with TRBD2. V was clipped by 1 base and J by 8 bases; unmatched bases: 7. The germline gives CDR1 SEHNR, CDR2 FQNEAQ (reference sequence). The CDR3 length is 16 residues. CDR3 protein: CASSLVAGGPIYEQFF. The CDR3 DNA is TGTGCCAGCAGCTTAGTAGCGGGGGGGCCTATATATGAGCAGTTCTTC.

The V and J genes are TRBV7-8 and TRBJ2-3, with D maybe TRBD2 (5 bases). The CDR3 loop spans 16 amino acids. Germline values: CDR1 SGHVS, CDR2 FQNEAQ. Trimming took 1 base from V and 1 from J, leaving 12 bases between them. DNA for the CDR3: TGTGCCAGCAGCTTAGTAAGAGCGGAGGGCACAGATACGCAGTATTTT. This translates into CASSLVRAEGTDTQYF.

This clone was seen a few times. V usage is TRBV29-1 and J usage is TRBJ1-2; TRBD1 aligns across 11 bases. V gave up 3 bases and J gave up 0 bases; unmatched junction bases: 0. The CDR3 covers 14 residues. Germline V CDR1 and CDR2: SQVTM, ANQGSEA. CDR3 DNA: TGCAGCGTTGAGGACAGGGGGCCTAACTATGGCTACACCTTC. Encoded protein: CSVEDRGPNYGYTF.

This chain joins TRBV6-5 and TRBJ1-1; D is undetermined. Germline lookup yields CDR1 MNHEY and CDR2 SVGAGI. The V end lost 2 bases, the J end lost 5 bases, and 9 bases lay between the germline ends. The CDR3 contains 13 residues. CDR3 DNA sequence: TGTGCCAGCAGTTACACGGCCTTGACTGAAGCTTTCTTT. Protein: CASSYTALTEAFF.

This clone was observed a handful of times. DNA of the CDR3: TGTGCCAGCAGAGACAGCTCTGGGGCCAACGTCCTGACTTTC. Translated: CASRDSSGANVLTF. This rearrangement joins TRBV7-9 to TRBJ2-6, with D perhaps matching TRBD1 (5 bases). Germline V lookup: CDR1 SEHNR, CDR2 FQNEAQ (reference sequence). The CDR3 is 14 residues long. The V end was cut by 6 bases, the J end by 0 bases, with 6 bases between.

This chain connects TRBV6-6 to TRBJ1-5; D might be TRBD1 (5 bases). From germline, CDR1 is MNHNY and CDR2 SVGAGI (reference sequence). The CDR3 runs 13 residues. V was pared by 4 bases and J by 4 bases, with 8 bases between. CDR3 sequence: CASSLTGNQPQHF. DNA for the CDR3: TGTGCCAGCAGTTTAACAGGTAATCAGCCCCAGCATTTT.

The chain couples TRBV9 to TRBJ2-1; 7 nucleotides agree with TRBD2. The germline CDR1 and CDR2 sequences are SGDLS and YYNGEE. V shed 4 bases, J shed 1 base, and the junction held 8 bases outside the gene matches. There are 16 residues in the CDR3. The CDR3 protein is CASSPRLARSYNEQFF. CDR3 in DNA: TGTGCCAGCAGCCCCCGACTAGCCCGATCCTACAATGAGCAGTTCTTC. The full variable domain, in which reference TRBV9 and TRBJ2-1 provide the parts outside the CDR3, is DSGVTQTPKHLITATGQRVTLRCSPRSGDLSVYWYQQSLDQGLQFLIQYYNGEERAKGNILERFSAQQFPDLHSELNLSSLELGDSALYFCASSPRLARSYNEQFFGPGTRLTVL.

The chain links TRBV6-5 to TRBJ2-3; D might be TRBD2 (6 bases). The CDR3 consists of 14 residues. Germline CDR1 MNHEY, CDR2 SVGAGI. V lost 2 bases, J lost 8 bases, and 14 bases lay in between. CDR3 in amino acids: CASSYRSTGATQYF. CDR3 DNA: TGTGCCAGCAGTTACCGAAGTACGGGAGCTACGCAGTATTTT.

This clone was counted once. This sequence joins TRBV5-4 and TRBJ2-2; tentatively, D is TRBD2 (5 bases). The CDR3 is 15 amino acids. CDR1 is SGHNT, CDR2 YYREEE, per germline (reference sequence). Trimming took off 3 bases at V and 2 bases at J, with 11 bases between the two ends. The CDR3, as DNA: TGTGCCAGCAGCTCTCGGACTCCAAACACCGGGGAGCTGTTTTTT. Amino acids: CASSSRTPNTGELFF.

The rearrangement links TRBV7-6 to TRBJ2-5; D is unresolved. The germline V gene has CDR1 SGHVS and CDR2 FNYEAQ. The CDR3 has 12 amino acids. V was shortened by 1 base and J by 5 bases, with 5 bases between the two germline ends. CDR3 residues: CASSLVTETQYF. The CDR3 DNA follows: TGTGCCAGCAGCTTAGTCACGGAGACCCAGTACTTC. The whole variable domain, filled in from reference TRBV7-6 and TRBJ2-5, reads GAGVSQSPRYKVTKRGQDVALRCDPISGHVSLYWYRQALGQGPEFLTYFNYEAQQDKSGLPNDRFSAERPEGSISTLTIQRTEQRDSAMYRCASSLVTETQYFGPGTRLLVL.

The chain links TRBV27 to TRBJ2-7; TRBD1 or TRBD2 may be the D gene (5 bases each). The germline V and J ends were trimmed by 1 base and 5 bases, with 12 bases remaining between them. The germline gives CDR1 MNHEY, CDR2 SMNVEV (reference sequence). The CDR3 consists of 14 residues. This CDR3 reads CASSLYWGNDEQYF. CDR3 DNA sequence: TGTGCCAGCAGTTTATATTGGGGGAATGACGAGCAGTACTTC.

V usage is TRBV27 and J usage is TRBJ1-2; D may be TRBD1 (5 bases). V was trimmed by 3 bases and J by 6 bases, leaving 17 bases between them. Germline V CDR1 and CDR2: MNHEY, SMNVEV (reference sequence). This CDR3 has 15 residues. CDR3 bases: TGTGCCAGCAGTTTGAATGCAGGGTATAGGAATGGCTACACCTTC. It specifies CASSLNAGYRNGYTF.

This clone was recorded a few times. The chain couples TRBV6-5 to TRBJ2-7; D is unresolved. The CDR3 loop spans 14 amino acids. The ends were cut back, 6 bases at V and 0 bases at J, with 12 bases in the middle. Germline V gene lookup returns CDR1 MNHEY and CDR2 SVGAGI. The CDR3 spells CASRKPPSSYEQYF. CDR3 in DNA: TGTGCCAGCAGGAAGCCCCCGAGCTCCTACGAGCAGTACTTC.

The chain carries TRBV4-1 and TRBJ2-7, with D perhaps matching TRBD1 (6 bases). CDR1 is MGHRA, CDR2 YSYEKL, per germline. Trimming stripped 0 bases from V and 1 base from J, with 7 bases between. The CDR3 spans 14 residues. The CDR3 loop is CASSQEDRSYEQYF. In nucleotides, the CDR3 is TGCGCCAGCAGCCAAGAGGACAGATCCTACGAGCAGTACTTC.

This clone has just one count. CDR3 bases: TGTGCCAGCAGCCATCGGGGGCGCTTTGCTATCTATAATCAGCCCCAGCATTTT. Translated: CASSHRGRFAIYNQPQHF. J is TRBJ1-5 and V is TRBV28; tentatively, D is TRBD1 (6 bases). The CDR3 covers 18 residues. Germline CDR1 is MDHEN and CDR2 is SYDVKM. The V end lost 6 bases, the J end lost 4 bases, and 25 bases lay between the germline ends.

This clone ranks as medium-sized. The chain recombines TRBV7-9 with TRBJ1-1; the D is unclear. The CDR3 is 12 amino acids. Trimming left V 5 bases short and J 5 bases short, with 9 bases between. Germline loops: CDR1 SEHNR, CDR2 FQNEAQ (reference sequence). DNA of the CDR3: TGTGCCAGCAGCCCCGATTTGACTGAAGCTTTCTTT. This encodes CASSPDLTEAFF.

The chain has TRBV7-3 and TRBJ2-7, with 8 bases fitting TRBD2. The CDR3 loop spans 16 amino acids. The ends lost 4 bases at V and 3 bases at J; junction bases unmatched: 11. Germline V gene data show CDR1 as SGHTA and CDR2 as FQGTGA. CDR3 DNA sequence: TGTGCCAGCAGCTCCCTACCGGGAGGGGGGTACTACGAGCAGTACTTC. Translating it yields CASSSLPGGGYYEQYF.

The chain combines TRBV19 with TRBJ1-2; 8 nucleotides align to TRBD1. CDR1 and CDR2 (germline): LNHDA, SQIVND (reference sequence). With V trimmed by 4 bases and J by 0 bases, 7 bases remained unmatched. This CDR3 has 16 amino acids. CDR3 sequence reads: CASSRGQGRANYGYTF. As DNA, the CDR3 is TGTGCCAGTAGTAGAGGACAGGGTAGGGCTAACTATGGCTACACCTTC. The full variable domain, with the rest looked up from reference TRBV19 and TRBJ1-2, is DGGITQSPKYLFRKEGQNVTLSCEQNLNHDAMYWYRQDPGQGLRLIYYSQIVNDFQKGDIAEGYSVSREKKESFPLTVTSAQKNPTAFYLCASSRGQGRANYGYTFGSGTRLTVV.

The CDR3: CAISEFASNQPQHF. For the CDR3, the DNA is TGTGCCATCAGTGAATTTGCGAGCAATCAGCCCCAGCATTTT. The V gene is TRBV10-3, the J gene TRBJ1-5; no firm D call. V was shortened by 3 bases and J by 1 base, with 7 bases between the two germline ends. CDR3 length: 14 residues. The germline gives CDR1 ENHRY, CDR2 SYGVKD.

This chain joins TRBV4-1 and TRBJ2-7; D unclear. The ends were cut back, 0 bases at V and 4 bases at J, with 7 bases in the middle. This CDR3 is 13 amino acids long. Germline V gives CDR1 MGHRA, CDR2 YSYEKL. The CDR3 here is CASSQDQAYEQYF. The CDR3 DNA reads TGCGCCAGCAGCCAAGATCAGGCATACGAGCAGTACTTC.

This chain uses TRBV19 with TRBJ1-1, with D unresolved. V was trimmed by 7 bases and J by 3 bases, leaving 9 bases between them. This CDR3 contains 12 residues. Germline loops: CDR1 LNHDA, CDR2 SQIVND (reference sequence). This chain's CDR3 is CASTRPYTEAFF. The CDR3 nucleotides read TGTGCCAGTACCCGCCCGTACACTGAAGCTTTCTTT.

V usage is TRBV5-4 and J usage is TRBJ1-1, with D possibly matching TRBD1 (6 bases). The length of the CDR3 is 15 residues. Germline loops: CDR1 SGHNT, CDR2 YYREEE (reference sequence). The V end lost 6 bases, the J end lost 3 bases, and 18 bases lay between the germline ends. The CDR3 nucleotides read TGTGCCAGCAACCCGTCAGGGAGGGGGTACACTGAAGCTTTCTTT. Translation: CASNPSGRGYTEAFF.

This clone was seen once. This sequence joins TRBV11-3 and TRBJ2-2; no reliable D call. Germline V gene sequence: CDR1 SGHNT, CDR2 YENEEA. The CDR3 spans 14 residues. Trimming pared 3 bases from V and 6 bases from J, leaving 11 bases between. The CDR3 loop reads CASSFTPTAGELFF. CDR3 in DNA: TGTGCCAGCAGCTTTACCCCCACCGCCGGGGAGCTGTTTTTT.

This clone was counted between two and nine times. The chain couples TRBV15 to TRBJ2-5; D may be TRBD2 (5 bases). The germline CDR1 and CDR2 sequences are LNHNV and YYDKDF (reference sequence). Trimming took off 7 bases at V and 5 bases at J, with 14 bases between the two ends. The CDR3 is 13 amino acids. The CDR3 sequence: CATTGERAETQYF. The CDR3, as DNA: TGTGCCACCACCGGAGAGAGGGCGGAGACCCAGTACTTC.

This clone was observed a single time. The rearrangement links TRBV2 to TRBJ1-1; D unresolved. Looked up from germline, CDR1 is SNHLY and CDR2 is FYNNEI. Trimming took 8 bases from V and 0 from J, leaving 19 bases between them. This CDR3 region has 16 residues. The CDR3 loop is CASPVLRTSMNTEAFF. DNA for the CDR3: TGTGCCAGCCCGGTTTTAAGGACCTCCATGAACACTGAAGCTTTCTTT.

Within the sample, this clone is medium-sized. The CDR3, as DNA: TGTGCCAGCAGCTTACTGTCGCTTGGCTACGAGCAGTACTTC. This codes for CASSLLSLGYEQYF. This chain connects TRBV11-2 to TRBJ2-7; D gene ambiguous. Germline assignment: CDR1 SGHAT and CDR2 FQNNGV. V was pared by 2 bases and J by 3 bases, with 11 bases between. This CDR3 is built from 14 residues.

This clone was seen just once. The chain is built from TRBV9 and TRBJ2-2, with TRBD2 matching 7 bases. J lost 2 bases, V lost 4 bases, and 8 bases had no gene match. CDR3 length: 16 residues. Looked up from germline, CDR1 is SGDLS and CDR2 is YYNGEE. CDR3 loop: CASSPRLAQNTGELFF. The DNA for the CDR3 is TGTGCCAGCAGCCCCCGACTAGCCCAAAACACCGGGGAGCTGTTTTTT.

The chain couples TRBV4-3 to TRBJ2-1, with D maybe TRBD2 (6 bases). V gave up 4 bases and J gave up 2 bases, with 18 bases separating them. The germline gives CDR1 LGHNA, CDR2 YSLEER. This CDR3 spans 17 amino acids. The CDR3 sequence is CASSRSAGGETYNEQFF. The DNA for the CDR3 is TGCGCCAGCAGCCGGTCCGCAGGCGGGGAGACCTACAATGAGCAGTTCTTC.